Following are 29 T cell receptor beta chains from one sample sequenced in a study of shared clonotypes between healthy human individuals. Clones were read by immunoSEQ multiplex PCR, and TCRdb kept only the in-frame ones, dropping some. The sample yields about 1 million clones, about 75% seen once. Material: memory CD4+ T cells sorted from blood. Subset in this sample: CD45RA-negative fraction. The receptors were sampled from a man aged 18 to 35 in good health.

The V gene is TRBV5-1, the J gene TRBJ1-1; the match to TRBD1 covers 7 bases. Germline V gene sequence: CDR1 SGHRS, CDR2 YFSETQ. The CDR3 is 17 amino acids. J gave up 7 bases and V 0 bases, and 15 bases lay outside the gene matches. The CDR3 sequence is CASSLESGGALGSEAFF. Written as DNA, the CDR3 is TGCGCCAGCAGCTTGGAGTCAGGGGGGGCCCTGGGTAGTGAAGCTTTCTTT.

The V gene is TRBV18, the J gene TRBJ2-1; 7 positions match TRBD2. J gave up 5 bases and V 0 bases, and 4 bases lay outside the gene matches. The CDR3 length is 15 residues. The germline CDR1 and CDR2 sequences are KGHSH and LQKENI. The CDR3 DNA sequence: TGTGCCAGCTCACCACCGCGGGGGACCGACAATGAGCAGTTCTTC. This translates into CASSPPRGTDNEQFF.

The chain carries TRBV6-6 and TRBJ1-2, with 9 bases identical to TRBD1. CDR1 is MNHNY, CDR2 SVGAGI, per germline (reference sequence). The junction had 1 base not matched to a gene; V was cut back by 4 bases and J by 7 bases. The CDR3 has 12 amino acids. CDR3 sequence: CASSLGQGGYTF. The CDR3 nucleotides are TGTGCCAGCAGTTTGGGACAGGGTGGCTACACCTTC.

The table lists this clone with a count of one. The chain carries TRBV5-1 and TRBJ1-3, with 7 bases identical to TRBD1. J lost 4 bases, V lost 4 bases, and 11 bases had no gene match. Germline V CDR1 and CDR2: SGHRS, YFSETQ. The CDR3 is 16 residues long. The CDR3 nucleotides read TGCGCCAGCAGCACCGGACAGGCGGCGGGAGGAAACACCATATATTTT. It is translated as CASSTGQAAGGNTIYF.

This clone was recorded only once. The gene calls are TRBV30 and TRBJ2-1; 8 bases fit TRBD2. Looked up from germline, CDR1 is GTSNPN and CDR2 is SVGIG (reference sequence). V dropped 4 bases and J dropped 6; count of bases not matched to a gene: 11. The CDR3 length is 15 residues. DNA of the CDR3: TGTGCCTGGAATCCGTGGGCGGGGGGAGGCAATGAGCAGTTCTTC. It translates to CAWNPWAGGGNEQFF.

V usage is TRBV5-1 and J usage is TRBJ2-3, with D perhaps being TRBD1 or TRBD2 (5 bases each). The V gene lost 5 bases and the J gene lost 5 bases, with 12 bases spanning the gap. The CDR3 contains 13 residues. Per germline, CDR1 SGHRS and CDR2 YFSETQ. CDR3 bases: TGCGCCAGCAGTAGGGACCCAAAAGATACGCAGTATTTT. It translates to CASSRDPKDTQYF.

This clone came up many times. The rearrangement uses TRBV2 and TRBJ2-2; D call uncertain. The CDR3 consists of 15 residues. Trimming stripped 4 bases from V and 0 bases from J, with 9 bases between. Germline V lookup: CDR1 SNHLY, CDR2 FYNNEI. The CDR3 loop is CASSVMGSNTGELFF. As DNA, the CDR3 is TGTGCCAGCAGTGTCATGGGGTCGAACACCGGGGAGCTGTTTTTT.

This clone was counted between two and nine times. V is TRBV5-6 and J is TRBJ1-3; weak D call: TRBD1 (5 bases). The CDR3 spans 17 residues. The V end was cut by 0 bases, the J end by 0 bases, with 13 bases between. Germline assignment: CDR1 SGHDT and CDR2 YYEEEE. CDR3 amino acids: CASSLEMDTYSGNTIYF. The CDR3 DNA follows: TGTGCCAGCAGCTTGGAAATGGACACCTACTCTGGAAACACCATATATTTT.

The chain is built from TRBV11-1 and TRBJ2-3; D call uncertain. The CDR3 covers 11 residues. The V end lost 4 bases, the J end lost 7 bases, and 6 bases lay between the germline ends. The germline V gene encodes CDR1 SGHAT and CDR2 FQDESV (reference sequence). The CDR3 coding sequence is TGTGCCAGCAGCTCGAGTTATACGCAGTATTTT. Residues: CASSSSYTQYF. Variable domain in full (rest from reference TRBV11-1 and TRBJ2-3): EAEVAQSPRYKITEKSQAVAFWCDPISGHATLYWYRQILGQGPELLVQFQDESVVDDSQLPKDRFSAERLKGVDSTLKIQPAELGDSAMYLCASSSSYTQYFGPGTRLTVL.

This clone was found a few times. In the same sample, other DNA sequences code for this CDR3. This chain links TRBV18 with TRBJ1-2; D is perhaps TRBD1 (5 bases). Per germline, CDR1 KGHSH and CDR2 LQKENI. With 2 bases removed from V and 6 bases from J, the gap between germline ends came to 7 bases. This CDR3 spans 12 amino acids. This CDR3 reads CASSPTGDGYTF. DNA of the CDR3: TGTGCCAGCTCACCAACGGGGGATGGCTACACCTTC.

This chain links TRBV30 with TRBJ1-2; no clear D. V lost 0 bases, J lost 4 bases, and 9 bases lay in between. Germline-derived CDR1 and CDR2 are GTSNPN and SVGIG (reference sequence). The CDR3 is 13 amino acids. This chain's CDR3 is CAWSVTEIYGYTF. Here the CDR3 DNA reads TGTGCCTGGAGTGTAACCGAGATCTATGGCTACACCTTC.

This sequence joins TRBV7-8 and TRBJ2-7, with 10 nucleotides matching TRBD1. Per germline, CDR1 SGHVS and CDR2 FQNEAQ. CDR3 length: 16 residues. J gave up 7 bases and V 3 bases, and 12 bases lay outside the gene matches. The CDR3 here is CASSFRFDRGLREQYF. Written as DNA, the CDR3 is TGTGCCAGCAGCTTTCGTTTTGACAGGGGGCTTCGGGAGCAGTACTTC. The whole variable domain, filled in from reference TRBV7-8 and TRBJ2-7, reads GAGVSQSPRYKVAKRGQDVALRCDPISGHVSLFWYQQALGQGPEFLTYFQNEAQLDKSGLPSDRFFAERPEGSVSTLKIQRTQQEDSAVYLCASSFRFDRGLREQYFGPGTRLTVT.

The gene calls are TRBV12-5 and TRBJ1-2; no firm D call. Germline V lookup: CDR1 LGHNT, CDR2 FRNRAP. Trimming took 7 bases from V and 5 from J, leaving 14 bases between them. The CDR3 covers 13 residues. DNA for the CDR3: TGTGCTAGTGCGCCGGACGGAAAGTATGGCTACACCTTC. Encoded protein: CASAPDGKYGYTF. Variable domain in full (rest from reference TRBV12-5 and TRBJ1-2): DARVTQTPRHKVTEMGQEVTMRCQPILGHNTVFWYRQTMMQGLELLAYFRNRAPLDDSGMPKDRFSAEMPDATLATLKIQPSEPRDSAVYFCASAPDGKYGYTFGSGTRLTVV.

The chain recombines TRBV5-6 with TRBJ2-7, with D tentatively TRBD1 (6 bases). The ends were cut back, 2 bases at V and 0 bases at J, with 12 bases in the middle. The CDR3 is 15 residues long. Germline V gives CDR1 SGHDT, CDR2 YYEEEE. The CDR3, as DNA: TGTGCCAGCAGCTTAGGGGGAATCGGCTCCTACGAGCAGTACTTC. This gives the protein CASSLGGIGSYEQYF.

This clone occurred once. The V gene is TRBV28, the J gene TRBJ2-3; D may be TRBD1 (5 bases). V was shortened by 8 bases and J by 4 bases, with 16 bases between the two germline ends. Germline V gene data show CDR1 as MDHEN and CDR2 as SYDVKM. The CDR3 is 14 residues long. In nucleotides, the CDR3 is TGTGCCAGCCCACCTGGGGCTTCCCCAGATACGCAGTATTTT. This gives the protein CASPPGASPDTQYF.

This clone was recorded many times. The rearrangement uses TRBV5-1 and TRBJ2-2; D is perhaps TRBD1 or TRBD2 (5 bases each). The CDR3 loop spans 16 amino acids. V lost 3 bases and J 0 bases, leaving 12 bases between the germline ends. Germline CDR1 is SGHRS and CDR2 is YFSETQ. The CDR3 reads CASSSGTSANTGELFF. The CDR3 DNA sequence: TGCGCCAGCAGCTCCGGGACGAGCGCGAACACCGGGGAGCTGTTTTTT.

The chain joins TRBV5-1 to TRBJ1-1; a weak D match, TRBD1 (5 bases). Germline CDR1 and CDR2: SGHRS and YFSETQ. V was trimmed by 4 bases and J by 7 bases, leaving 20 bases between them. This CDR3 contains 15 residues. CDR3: CASSGGVPPRDEAFF. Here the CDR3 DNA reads TGCGCCAGCAGCGGGGGGGTCCCACCCCGGGATGAAGCTTTCTTT.

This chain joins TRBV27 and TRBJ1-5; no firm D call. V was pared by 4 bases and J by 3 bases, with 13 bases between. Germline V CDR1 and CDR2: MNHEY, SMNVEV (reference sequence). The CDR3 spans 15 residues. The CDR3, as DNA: TGTGCCAGCAGTTCAAACCGGGCCTTCAATCAGCCCCAGCATTTT. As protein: CASSSNRAFNQPQHF.

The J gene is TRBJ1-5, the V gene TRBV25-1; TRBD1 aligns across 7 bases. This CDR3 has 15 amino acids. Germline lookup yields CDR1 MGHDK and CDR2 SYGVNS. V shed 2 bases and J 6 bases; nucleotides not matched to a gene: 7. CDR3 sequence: CASSEPGTAGQPQHF. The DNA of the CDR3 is TGTGCCAGCAGTGAACCCGGGACAGCGGGTCAGCCCCAGCATTTT.

The CDR3, as DNA: TGTGCCAGCAGCCCCGGGACTAGCGGAAGGGTCACCGGGGAGCTGTTTTTT. It codes for CASSPGTSGRVTGELFF. The chain joins TRBV14 to TRBJ2-2; TRBD2 aligns across 11 bases. The CDR3 contains 17 residues. CDR1 and CDR2 (germline): SGHDN, FVKESK. V dropped 4 bases and J dropped 4; count of bases not matched to a gene: 8.

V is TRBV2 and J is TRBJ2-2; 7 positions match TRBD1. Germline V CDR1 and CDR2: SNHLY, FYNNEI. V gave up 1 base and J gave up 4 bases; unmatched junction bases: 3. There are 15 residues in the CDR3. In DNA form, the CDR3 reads TGTGCCAGCAGTGAAGTAGGACAGGCCACCGGGGAGCTGTTTTTT. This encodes CASSEVGQATGELFF.

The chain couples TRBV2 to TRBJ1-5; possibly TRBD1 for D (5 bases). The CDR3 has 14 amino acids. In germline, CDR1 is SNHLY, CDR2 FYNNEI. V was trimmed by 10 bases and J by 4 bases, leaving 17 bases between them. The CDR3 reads CATAEGGENQPQHF. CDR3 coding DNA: TGTGCCACCGCAGAAGGAGGGGAGAATCAGCCCCAGCATTTT.

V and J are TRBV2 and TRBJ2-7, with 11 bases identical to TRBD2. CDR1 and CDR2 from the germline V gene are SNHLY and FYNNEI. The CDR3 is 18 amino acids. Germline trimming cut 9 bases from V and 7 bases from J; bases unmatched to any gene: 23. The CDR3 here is CARTRQGGLAGGTWEQYF. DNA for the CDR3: TGTGCCAGAACCAGACAGGGCGGACTAGCGGGCGGAACTTGGGAGCAGTACTTC.

DNA of the CDR3: TGTGCCTGGAGTATTACTAGCGGCAATGAGCAGTTCTTC. Translating gives CAWSITSGNEQFF. This chain connects TRBV30 to TRBJ2-1; 8 bases align to TRBD2. Germline V gene lookup returns CDR1 GTSNPN and CDR2 SVGIG (reference sequence). Germline trimming cut 2 bases from V and 6 bases from J; bases unmatched to any gene: 3. The length of the CDR3 is 13 residues. Drawing the rest from reference TRBV30 and TRBJ2-1, the complete variable domain is SQTIHQWPATLVQPVGSPLSLECTVEGTSNPNLYWYRQAAGRGLQLLFYSVGIGQISSEVPQNLSASRPQDRQFILSSKKLLLSDSGFYLCAWSITSGNEQFFGPGTRLTVL.

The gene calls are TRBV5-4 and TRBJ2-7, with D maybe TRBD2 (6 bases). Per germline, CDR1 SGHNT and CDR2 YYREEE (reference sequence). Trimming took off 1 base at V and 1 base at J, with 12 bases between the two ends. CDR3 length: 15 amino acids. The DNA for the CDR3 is TGTGCCAGCAGCTTGAGGGTGGCGGGATCCTACGAGCAGTACTTC. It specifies CASSLRVAGSYEQYF.

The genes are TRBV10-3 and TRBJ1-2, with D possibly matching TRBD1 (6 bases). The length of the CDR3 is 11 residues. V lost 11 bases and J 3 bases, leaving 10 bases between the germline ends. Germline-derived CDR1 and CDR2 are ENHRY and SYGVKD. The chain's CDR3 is CAVNRDYGYTF. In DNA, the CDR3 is TGTGCCGTAAACAGGGACTATGGCTACACCTTC.

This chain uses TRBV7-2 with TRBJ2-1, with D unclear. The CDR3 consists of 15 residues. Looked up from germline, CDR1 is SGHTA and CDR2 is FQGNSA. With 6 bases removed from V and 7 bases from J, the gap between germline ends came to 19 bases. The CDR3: CASSEPNLVGNEQFF. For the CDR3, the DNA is TGTGCCAGCAGTGAACCCAACTTAGTAGGTAATGAGCAGTTCTTC. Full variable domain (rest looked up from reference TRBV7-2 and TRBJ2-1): GAGVSQSPSNKVTEKGKDVELRCDPISGHTALYWYRQSLGQGLEFLIYFQGNSAPDKSGLPSDRFSAERTGGSVSTLTIQRTQQEDSAVYLCASSEPNLVGNEQFFGPGTRLTVL.

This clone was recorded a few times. The CDR3 spells CASRGTAYNEQFF. CDR3 bases: TGTGCCAGCCGTGGGACAGCCTACAATGAGCAGTTCTTC. The J gene is TRBJ2-1, the V gene TRBV6-5, with 7 positions matching TRBD1. CDR3 length: 13 amino acids. V shed 8 bases and J 2 bases; nucleotides not matched to a gene: 3. CDR1 is MNHEY, CDR2 SVGAGI, per germline.

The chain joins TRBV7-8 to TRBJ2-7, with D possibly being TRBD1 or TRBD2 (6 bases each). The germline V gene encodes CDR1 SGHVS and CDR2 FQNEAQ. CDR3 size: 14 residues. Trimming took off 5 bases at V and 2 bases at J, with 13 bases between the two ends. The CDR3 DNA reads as TGTGCCAGCAGCCCGCGGGACAAACCCTACGAGCAGTACTTC. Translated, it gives CASSPRDKPYEQYF.